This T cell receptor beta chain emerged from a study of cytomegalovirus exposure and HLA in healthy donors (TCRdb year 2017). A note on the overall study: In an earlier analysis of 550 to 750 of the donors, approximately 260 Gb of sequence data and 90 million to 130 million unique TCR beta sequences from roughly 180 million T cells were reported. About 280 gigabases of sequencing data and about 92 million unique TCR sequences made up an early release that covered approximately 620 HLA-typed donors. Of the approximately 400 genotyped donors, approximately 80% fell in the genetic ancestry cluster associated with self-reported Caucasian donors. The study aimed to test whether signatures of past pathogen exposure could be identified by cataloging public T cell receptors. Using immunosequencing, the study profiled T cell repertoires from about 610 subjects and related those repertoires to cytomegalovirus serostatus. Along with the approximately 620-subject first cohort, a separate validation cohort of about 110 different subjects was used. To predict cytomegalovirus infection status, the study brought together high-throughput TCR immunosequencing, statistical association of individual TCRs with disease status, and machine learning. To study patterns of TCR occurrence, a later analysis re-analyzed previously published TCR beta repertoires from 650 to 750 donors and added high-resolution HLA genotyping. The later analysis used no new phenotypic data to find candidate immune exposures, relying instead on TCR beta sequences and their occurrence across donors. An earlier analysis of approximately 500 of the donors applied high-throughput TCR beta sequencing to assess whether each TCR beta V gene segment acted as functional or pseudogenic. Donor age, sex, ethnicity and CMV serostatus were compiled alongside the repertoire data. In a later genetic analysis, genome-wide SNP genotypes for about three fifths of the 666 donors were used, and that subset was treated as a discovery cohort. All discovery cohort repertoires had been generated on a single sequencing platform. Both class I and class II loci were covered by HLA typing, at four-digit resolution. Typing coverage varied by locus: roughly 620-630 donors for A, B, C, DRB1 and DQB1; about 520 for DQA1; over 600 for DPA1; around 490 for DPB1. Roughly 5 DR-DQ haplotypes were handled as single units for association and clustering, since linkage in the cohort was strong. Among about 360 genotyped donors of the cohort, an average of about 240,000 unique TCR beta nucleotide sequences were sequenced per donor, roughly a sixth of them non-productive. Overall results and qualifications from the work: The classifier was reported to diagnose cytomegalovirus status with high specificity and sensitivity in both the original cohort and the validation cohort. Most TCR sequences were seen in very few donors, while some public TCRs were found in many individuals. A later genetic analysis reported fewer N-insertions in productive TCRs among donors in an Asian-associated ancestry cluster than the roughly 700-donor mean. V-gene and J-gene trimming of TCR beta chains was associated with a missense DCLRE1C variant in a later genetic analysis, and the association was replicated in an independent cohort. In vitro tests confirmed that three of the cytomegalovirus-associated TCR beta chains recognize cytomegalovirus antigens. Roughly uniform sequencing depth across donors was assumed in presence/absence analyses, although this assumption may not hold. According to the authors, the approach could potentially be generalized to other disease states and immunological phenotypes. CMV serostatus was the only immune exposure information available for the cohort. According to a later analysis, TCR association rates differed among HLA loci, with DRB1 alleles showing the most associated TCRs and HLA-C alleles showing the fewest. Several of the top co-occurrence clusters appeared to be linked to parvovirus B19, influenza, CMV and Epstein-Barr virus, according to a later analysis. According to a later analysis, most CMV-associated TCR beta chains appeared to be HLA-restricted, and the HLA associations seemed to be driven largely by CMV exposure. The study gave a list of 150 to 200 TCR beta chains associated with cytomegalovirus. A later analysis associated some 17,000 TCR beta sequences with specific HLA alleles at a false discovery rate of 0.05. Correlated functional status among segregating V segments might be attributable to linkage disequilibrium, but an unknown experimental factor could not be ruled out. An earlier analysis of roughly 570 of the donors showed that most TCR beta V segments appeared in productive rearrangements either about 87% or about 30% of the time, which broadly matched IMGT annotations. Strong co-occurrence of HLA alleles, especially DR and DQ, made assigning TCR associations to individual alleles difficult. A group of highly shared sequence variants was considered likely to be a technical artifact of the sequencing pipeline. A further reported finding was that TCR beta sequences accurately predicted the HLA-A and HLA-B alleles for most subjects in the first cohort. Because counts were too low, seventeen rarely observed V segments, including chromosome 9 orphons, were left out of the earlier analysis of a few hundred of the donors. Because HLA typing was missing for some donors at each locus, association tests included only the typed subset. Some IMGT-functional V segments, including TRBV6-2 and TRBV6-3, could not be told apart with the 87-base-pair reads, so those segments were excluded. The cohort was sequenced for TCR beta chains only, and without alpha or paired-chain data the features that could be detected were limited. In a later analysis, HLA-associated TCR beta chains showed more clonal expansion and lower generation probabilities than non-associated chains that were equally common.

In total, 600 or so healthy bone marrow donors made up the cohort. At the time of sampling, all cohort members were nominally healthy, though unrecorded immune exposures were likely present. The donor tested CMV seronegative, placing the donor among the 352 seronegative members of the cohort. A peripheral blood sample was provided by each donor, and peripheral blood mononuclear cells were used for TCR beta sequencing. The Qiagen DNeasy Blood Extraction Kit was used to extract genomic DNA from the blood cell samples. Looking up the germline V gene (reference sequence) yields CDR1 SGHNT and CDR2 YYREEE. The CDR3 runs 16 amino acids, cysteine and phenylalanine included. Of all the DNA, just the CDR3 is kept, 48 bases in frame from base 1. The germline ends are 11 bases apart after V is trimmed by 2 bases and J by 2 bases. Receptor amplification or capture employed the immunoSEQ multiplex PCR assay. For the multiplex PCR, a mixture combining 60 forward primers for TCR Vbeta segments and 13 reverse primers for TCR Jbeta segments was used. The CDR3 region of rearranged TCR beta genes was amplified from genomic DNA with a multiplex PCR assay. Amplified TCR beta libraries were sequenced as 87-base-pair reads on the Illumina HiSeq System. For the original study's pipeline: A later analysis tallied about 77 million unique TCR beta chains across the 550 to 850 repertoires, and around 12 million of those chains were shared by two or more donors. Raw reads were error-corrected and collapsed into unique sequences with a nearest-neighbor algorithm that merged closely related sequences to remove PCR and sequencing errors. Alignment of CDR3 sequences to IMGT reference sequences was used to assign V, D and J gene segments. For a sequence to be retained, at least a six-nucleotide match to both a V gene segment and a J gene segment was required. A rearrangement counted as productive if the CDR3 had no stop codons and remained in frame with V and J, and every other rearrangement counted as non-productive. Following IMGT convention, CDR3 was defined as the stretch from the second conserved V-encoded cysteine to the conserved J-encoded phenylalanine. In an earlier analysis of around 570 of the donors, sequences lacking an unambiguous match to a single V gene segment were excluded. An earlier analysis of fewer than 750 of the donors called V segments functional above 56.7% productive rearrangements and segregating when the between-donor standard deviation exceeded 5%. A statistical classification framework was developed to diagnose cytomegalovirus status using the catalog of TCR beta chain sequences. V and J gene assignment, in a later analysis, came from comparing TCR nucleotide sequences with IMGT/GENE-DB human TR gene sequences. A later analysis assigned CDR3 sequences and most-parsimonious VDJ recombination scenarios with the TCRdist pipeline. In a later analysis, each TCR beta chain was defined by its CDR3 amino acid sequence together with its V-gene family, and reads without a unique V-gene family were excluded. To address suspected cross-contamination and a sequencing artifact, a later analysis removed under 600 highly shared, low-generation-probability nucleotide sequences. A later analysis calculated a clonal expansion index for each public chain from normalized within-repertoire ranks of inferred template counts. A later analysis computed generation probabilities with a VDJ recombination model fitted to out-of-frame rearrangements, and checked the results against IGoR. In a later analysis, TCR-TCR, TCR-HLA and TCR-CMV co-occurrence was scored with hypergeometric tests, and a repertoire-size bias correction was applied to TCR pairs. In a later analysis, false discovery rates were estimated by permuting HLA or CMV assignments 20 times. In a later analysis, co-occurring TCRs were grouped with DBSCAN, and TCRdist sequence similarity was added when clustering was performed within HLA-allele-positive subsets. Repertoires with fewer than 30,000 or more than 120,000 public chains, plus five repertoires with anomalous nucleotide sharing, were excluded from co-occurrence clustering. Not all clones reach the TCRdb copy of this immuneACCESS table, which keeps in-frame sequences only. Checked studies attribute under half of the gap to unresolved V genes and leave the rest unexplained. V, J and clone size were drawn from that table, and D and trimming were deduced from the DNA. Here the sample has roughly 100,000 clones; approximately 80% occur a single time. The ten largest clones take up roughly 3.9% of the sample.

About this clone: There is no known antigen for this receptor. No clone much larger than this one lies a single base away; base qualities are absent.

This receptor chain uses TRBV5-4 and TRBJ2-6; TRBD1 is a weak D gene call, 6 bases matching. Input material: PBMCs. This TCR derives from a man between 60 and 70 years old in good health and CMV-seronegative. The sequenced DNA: TGTGCCAGCAGCTTAGAACAGGGCACTGGGGCCAACGTCCTGACTTTC. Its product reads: CASSLEQGTGANVLTF. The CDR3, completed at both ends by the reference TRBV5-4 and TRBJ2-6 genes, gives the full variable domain ETGVTQSPTHLIKTRGQQVTLRCSSQSGHNTVSWYQQALGQGPQFIFQYYREEENGRGNFPPRFSGLQFPNYSSELNVNALELDDSALYLCASSLEQGTGANVLTFGAGSRLTVL.